This passage covers 30 T cell receptor beta chains from one sample sequenced in a study of shared clonotypes between healthy human individuals. Profiling relied on immunoSEQ multiplex PCR, and the TCRdb table lists in-frame clones only, not all of them. The data hold about 2.2 million clones, with 90% to 95% observed a single time. CD45RO-negative CD8 cells positively selected for CCR7 made up the naive population, which excluded terminally differentiated effector memory CD45RA+ cells. Material: naive CD8+ T cells from PBMCs. The receptors derive from a man younger than 30 in good health. Some clones in this sample may be carry-over from other donors' samples.

The V gene is TRBV11-1, the J gene TRBJ2-3; 8 bases fit TRBD1. The V segment lost 4 bases and the J segment 2 bases; nucleotides outside the gene matches: 5. The CDR3 runs 15 residues. In germline, CDR1 is SGHAT, CDR2 FQDESV (reference sequence). The CDR3, as DNA: TGTGCCAGCAGCTGGACAGGGTTCTCCACAGATACGCAGTATTTT. Translating gives CASSWTGFSTDTQYF.

This rearrangement joins TRBV6-5 to TRBJ1-5; unclear D gene. Germline V gene lookup returns CDR1 MNHEY and CDR2 SVGAGI. This CDR3 has 13 amino acids. Trimming cost V 6 bases and J 1 base, with 7 bases left between them. For the CDR3, the DNA is TGTGCCAGCAGCCTACAGAGCAATCAGCCCCAGCATTTT. As protein: CASSLQSNQPQHF.

This rearrangement joins TRBV27 to TRBJ1-1; no firm D call. V lost 6 bases, J lost 4 bases, and 15 bases lay in between. The germline gives CDR1 MNHEY, CDR2 SMNVEV (reference sequence). This CDR3 spans 14 amino acids. The CDR3 nucleotides read TGTGCCAGCAGCAGCGCTGCGTTTGGCACTGAAGCTTTCTTT. Its protein is CASSSAAFGTEAFF.

This clone was recorded only once. The chain has TRBV13 and TRBJ2-5; no reliable D call. The V gene lost 6 bases and the J gene lost 5 bases, with 10 bases spanning the gap. The CDR3 has 12 amino acids. Germline assignment: CDR1 PRHDT and CDR2 FYEKMQ (reference sequence). CDR3 sequence reads: CASSRPGETQYF. CDR3 coding DNA: TGTGCCAGCAGTCGCCCCGGGGAGACCCAGTACTTC.

This sequence joins TRBV11-2 and TRBJ2-3; 8 bases align to TRBD2. Trimming at V came to 2 bases and at J to 7 bases, leaving 5 bases not matched to a gene. This CDR3 has 14 residues. Per the germline V gene, CDR1 is SGHAT and CDR2 is FQNNGV. This chain's CDR3 is CASSLSGLDYTQYF. For the CDR3, the DNA is TGTGCCAGCAGCTTATCGGGACTAGACTATACGCAGTATTTT.

This rearrangement joins TRBV11-1 to TRBJ1-1, with D hard to call. This CDR3 is 14 amino acids long. Germline V gene lookup returns CDR1 SGHAT and CDR2 FQDESV (reference sequence). Trimming removed 5 bases at V and 0 bases at J, with 10 bases between. The CDR3 DNA is TGTGCCAGCAGCCCCGCGGGCATGAACACTGAAGCTTTCTTT. It translates to CASSPAGMNTEAFF. Combining the CDR3 with reference TRBV11-1 and TRBJ1-1 gives the whole variable domain EAEVAQSPRYKITEKSQAVAFWCDPISGHATLYWYRQILGQGPELLVQFQDESVVDDSQLPKDRFSAERLKGVDSTLKIQPAELGDSAMYLCASSPAGMNTEAFFGQGTRLTVV.

This chain joins TRBV11-2 and TRBJ2-1; D gene uncertain. CDR3 size: 14 residues. The germline V gene encodes CDR1 SGHAT and CDR2 FQNNGV. The ends were cut back, 5 bases at V and 5 bases at J, with 13 bases in the middle. In DNA, the CDR3 is TGTGCCAGCAGCCTTTGGACCAACGACAATGAGCAGTTCTTC. Protein product: CASSLWTNDNEQFF.

The gene calls are TRBV11-2 and TRBJ2-3, with TRBD1 identical over 9 bases. V shed 7 bases, J shed 1 base, and the junction held 12 bases outside the gene matches. Germline CDR1 SGHAT, CDR2 FQNNGV. The CDR3 runs to 17 residues. CDR3 nucleotide sequence: TGTGCCAGCAAATCCCGGGACAGGGTAGAAGGCACAGATACGCAGTATTTT. It yields the protein CASKSRDRVEGTDTQYF.

As for this clone: The sample holds other DNA sequences that translate to the same CDR3. V is TRBV5-1 and J is TRBJ2-5; D might be TRBD1 or TRBD2, each matching 6 bases. V dropped 1 base and J dropped 2 bases, with 9 bases sitting between them. CDR1 is SGHRS and CDR2 is YFSETQ in the germline V gene. This CDR3 contains 14 residues. The CDR3: CASSLTGRQETQYF. As DNA, the CDR3 is TGCGCCAGCAGCTTGACAGGGAGGCAAGAGACCCAGTACTTC.

This clone was found a few times. The chain combines TRBV4-1 with TRBJ1-5; D perhaps matches TRBD1 (5 bases). The CDR3 extends over 15 amino acids. Germline V gene sequence: CDR1 MGHRA, CDR2 YSYEKL. Trimming shortened V by 4 bases and J by 5 bases, and 15 bases separated the two germline ends. The CDR3 reads CASSLGTSGDQPQHF. In nucleotides, the CDR3 is TGCGCCAGCAGCCTCGGGACCTCGGGCGATCAGCCCCAGCATTTT.

This clone was detected once. This sequence joins TRBV4-3 and TRBJ2-3; 12 nucleotides line up with TRBD2. The V and J ends lost 0 bases and 6 bases, in that order; junction bases with no gene match: 7. Germline-derived CDR1 and CDR2 are LGHNA and YSLEER. CDR3 length: 17 residues. CDR3 bases: TGCGCCAGCAGCCAAGATCGTTTTACTAGCGGGAGGGATACGCAGTATTTT. Protein product: CASSQDRFTSGRDTQYF.

The rearrangement joins TRBV19 to TRBJ1-5; 8 nucleotides line up with TRBD1. The germline V gene encodes CDR1 LNHDA and CDR2 SQIVND (reference sequence). This CDR3 contains 15 residues. V was clipped by 3 bases and J by 4 bases; unmatched bases: 5. CDR3 region: CASSITTGGNQPQHF. CDR3 coding DNA: TGTGCCAGTAGTATCACTACAGGGGGTAATCAGCCCCAGCATTTT.

The CDR3 spells CASSNLIHRGTGELFF. The DNA of the CDR3 is TGTGCCAGCAGCAATTTAATACACCGGGGCACCGGGGAGCTGTTTTTT. J is TRBJ2-2 and V is TRBV21-1; no check of the table's D call, TRBD2, against the DNA was made. TRBV21-1 is described as a pseudogene. The CDR3 totals 16 residues.

The chain uses TRBV5-5 and TRBJ1-5; D not certain. V lost 1 base, J lost 3 bases, and 8 bases lay in between. This CDR3 spans 14 amino acids. Germline CDR1 SGHKS, CDR2 YYEKEE (reference sequence). CDR3 amino acids: CASSLSRNNQPQHF. The CDR3 bases are TGTGCCAGCAGCTTGTCCAGGAACAATCAGCCCCAGCATTTT.

This chain uses TRBV10-3 with TRBJ2-1; D is uncertain. Trimming removed 6 bases from V and 8 bases from J, with 14 bases in between. The CDR3 runs 13 residues. The germline V gene has CDR1 ENHRY and CDR2 SYGVKD. The CDR3 sequence is CAISHPGAYEQFF. Written as DNA, the CDR3 is TGTGCCATCAGCCACCCTGGAGCCTATGAGCAGTTCTTC.

Notes on this clone: Distinct nucleotide sequences in the sample also encode this CDR3. The chain uses TRBV30 and TRBJ2-2; 7 bases agree with TRBD1. CDR3 size: 15 residues. Germline CDR1 GTSNPN, CDR2 SVGIG (reference sequence). The V and J ends lost 2 bases and 0 bases, in that order; junction bases with no gene match: 3. The CDR3 protein is CAWSIGTANTGELFF. Here the CDR3 DNA reads TGTGCCTGGAGTATCGGGACAGCGAACACCGGGGAGCTGTTTTTT.

The chain uses TRBV7-9 and TRBJ2-1; 7 bases fit TRBD1. This CDR3 spans 15 amino acids. Germline CDR1 reads SEHNR; CDR2 reads FQNEAQ (reference sequence). Unmatched junction bases numbered 3, after V lost 4 bases and J lost 0 bases. The CDR3 here is CASSYAGGSYNEQFF. The CDR3 nucleotides read TGTGCCAGCAGCTACGCAGGGGGCTCCTACAATGAGCAGTTCTTC.

This rearrangement joins TRBV4-1 to TRBJ2-2, with TRBD2 identical over 7 bases. Germline loops: CDR1 MGHRA, CDR2 YSYEKL. V lost 0 bases to trimming and J lost 6 bases; unmatched junction nucleotides: 1. The CDR3 has 14 amino acids. This chain's CDR3 is CASSQEGGSGELFF. The CDR3 nucleotides read TGCGCCAGCAGCCAAGAGGGAGGGTCCGGGGAGCTGTTTTTT.

This clone was detected only once. This chain connects TRBV27 to TRBJ1-1, with D unresolved. Per the germline V gene, CDR1 is MNHEY and CDR2 is SMNVEV (reference sequence). The CDR3 runs to 15 residues. Trimming pared 7 bases from V and 0 bases from J, leaving 15 bases between. CDR3 protein: CASTPSRGVNTEAFF. For the CDR3, the DNA is TGTGCCAGCACCCCTTCCCGGGGTGTGAACACTGAAGCTTTCTTT.

CDR3 sequence: CASSMPAGGPYEQYF. The CDR3 region has the DNA TGTGCCAGTAGTATGCCAGCGGGAGGGCCCTACGAGCAGTACTTC. The gene calls are TRBV19 and TRBJ2-7; 10 nucleotides line up with TRBD2. Germline CDR1 LNHDA, CDR2 SQIVND (reference sequence). The V gene end was trimmed by 3 bases and the J gene end by 2 bases; junction bases not matched to a gene: 4. The CDR3 has 15 residues.

The chain couples TRBV9 to TRBJ1-2; no clear D gene. V lost 4 bases, J lost 7 bases, and 11 bases lay in between. Germline CDR1 and CDR2: SGDLS and YYNGEE. The CDR3 extends over 12 amino acids. For the CDR3, the DNA is TGTGCCAGCAGCCCCTCCGGTTTTGGCTACACCTTC. This translates into CASSPSGFGYTF. Based on the CDR3 plus reference TRBV9 and TRBJ1-2, the full variable domain is DSGVTQTPKHLITATGQRVTLRCSPRSGDLSVYWYQQSLDQGLQFLIQYYNGEERAKGNILERFSAQQFPDLHSELNLSSLELGDSALYFCASSPSGFGYTFGSGTRLTVV.

The J gene is TRBJ2-1, the V gene TRBV27; a weak D match, TRBD2 (5 bases). V was clipped by 2 bases and J by 6 bases, with 11 bases between them. Looked up from germline, CDR1 is MNHEY and CDR2 is SMNVEV (reference sequence). The CDR3 consists of 14 residues. The CDR3 nucleotides are TGTGCCAGCAGTTTAGTCTGGAGCGGCAATGAGCAGTTCTTC. Protein product: CASSLVWSGNEQFF.

This clone showed up just a few times. The rearrangement joins TRBV9 to TRBJ1-5; D perhaps matches TRBD1 (6 bases). The V end lost 3 bases, the J end lost 3 bases, and 10 bases lay between the germline ends. Germline V gene data show CDR1 as SGDLS and CDR2 as YYNGEE. The CDR3 spans 14 residues. The CDR3 DNA sequence: TGTGCCAGCAGCGGAGGGGGGTTCAATCAGCCCCAGCATTTT. This codes for CASSGGGFNQPQHF.

The chain joins TRBV28 to TRBJ1-2; TRBD1 agrees at 7 bases. The trim removed 4 bases at V and 4 bases at J, leaving 6 bases unmatched. From germline, CDR1 is MDHEN and CDR2 SYDVKM. The CDR3 contains 14 residues. CDR3 nucleotides: TGTGCCAGCAGTTCACAGACAGGGATCTATGGCTACACCTTC. This encodes CASSSQTGIYGYTF.

This clone was counted between two and nine times. The gene calls are TRBV2 and TRBJ1-2; a possible D gene is TRBD1 (5 bases). V lost 8 bases and J 4 bases, leaving 20 bases between the germline ends. The CDR3 contains 15 residues. The germline V gene has CDR1 SNHLY and CDR2 FYNNEI. CDR3 DNA sequence: TGTGCCAGCGGGCAGGGCATTAACATGGCCTATGGCTACACCTTC. Translated, it gives CASGQGINMAYGYTF. The complete variable domain, with remaining parts taken from reference TRBV2 and TRBJ1-2, reads EPEVTQTPSHQVTQMGQEVILRCVPISNHLYFYWYRQILGQKVEFLVSFYNNEISEKSEIFDDQFSVERPDGSNFTLKIRSTKLEDSAMYFCASGQGINMAYGYTFGSGTRLTVV.

The chain combines TRBV19 with TRBJ2-2; TRBD1 is a possible D gene (5 bases). The CDR3 consists of 12 residues. V dropped 6 bases and J dropped 8 bases, with 10 bases sitting between them. The germline V gene has CDR1 LNHDA and CDR2 SQIVND (reference sequence). This CDR3 reads CASSRQGGELFF. CDR3 nucleotides: TGTGCCAGTAGCCGTCAGGGAGGGGAGCTGTTTTTT.

The chain links TRBV27 to TRBJ1-1; 9 nucleotides align to TRBD1. Losses at the gene ends were 6 bases for V and 3 bases for J; bases not matched to a gene: 5. Germline CDR1 reads MNHEY; CDR2 reads SMNVEV (reference sequence). The CDR3 has 14 amino acids. The CDR3 protein is CASSTGGAYTEAFF. CDR3 nucleotide sequence: TGTGCCAGCAGCACAGGGGGCGCGTACACTGAAGCTTTCTTT.

The rearrangement links TRBV28 to TRBJ2-1; 8 bases fit TRBD2. The CDR3 spans 14 residues. The germline V gene has CDR1 MDHEN and CDR2 SYDVKM. The trim removed 6 bases at V and 6 bases at J, leaving 7 bases unmatched. The CDR3, as DNA: TGTGCCAGCAGCCAGGGACTAGTTCGCAATGAGCAGTTCTTC. This translates into CASSQGLVRNEQFF. Based on the CDR3 plus reference TRBV28 and TRBJ2-1, the full variable domain is DVKVTQSSRYLVKRTGEKVFLECVQDMDHENMFWYRQDPGLGLRLIYFSYDVKMKEKGDIPEGYSVSREKKERFSLILESASTNQTSMYLCASSQGLVRNEQFFGPGTRLTVL.

The J gene is TRBJ1-2, the V gene TRBV4-2, with D possibly TRBD1 on 5 matching bases. The CDR3 is 15 amino acids. Germline V gene data show CDR1 as LGHNA and CDR2 as YNFKEQ. V was pared by 5 bases and J by 4 bases, with 17 bases between. Written as DNA, the CDR3 is TGTGCCAGCAGCTTTTCGGACACTTGGTCCTATGGCTACACCTTC. The encoded protein is CASSFSDTWSYGYTF.

This sequence joins TRBV27 and TRBJ2-3; no firm D call. The CDR3 has 17 residues. Trimming took 5 bases from V and 3 from J, leaving 21 bases between them. Germline assignment: CDR1 MNHEY and CDR2 SMNVEV (reference sequence). CDR3 bases: TGTGCCAGCAGTCCTATCGCCGGTGCGTCTGGTACAGATACGCAGTATTTT. Its translation is CASSPIAGASGTDTQYF.